This T cell receptor beta chain was documented in a study of T cells in Graves' hyperthyroidism and ophthalmopathy. Comments on this clonotype: Its antigen remains unidentified.

Patients with uncontrolled infections, other autoimmune diseases, pregnancy or lactation were excluded. PBMCs were sourced from approximately 10 ml fresh peripheral blood. Study-wide results and limits: Blood also contained most expanded thyroid clonotypes above 0.001. Before onset, ophthalmopathy was predicted by the model a median around 6 months earlier.

Trimming left V 2 bases short and J 6 bases short, with 15 bases between. The CDR3 is 15 amino acids. CDR1 and CDR2 (germline): SGHRS, YFSETQ. The TCR beta CDR3 regions underwent amplification using RNA transcripts as the source. The HTBI primer set served for first-round RT-PCR of the TCR CDR3. MiXCR was run by TCRdb on the multiplex PCR reads, yielding one entry per CDR3 protein. This table holds about 640,000 distinct CDR3 sequences, more than 20% found once. The receptor was derived from a young man with Graves' ophthalmopathy. This sequence joins TRBV5-1 and TRBJ2-1; no clear D. What was sequenced was blood. CDR3 amino acids: CASSLRPGSSNEQFF. CDR3 coding DNA: TGCGCCAGCAGCTTACGACCAGGATCGAGCAATGAGCAGTTCTTC.